The 12 T cell receptor beta chains below were found in one sample sequenced in a study of Graves' ophthalmopathy and Graves' hyperthyroidism. Amplification targeted the TCR beta CDR3 regions, with RNA transcripts as the source material. HTBI-primed first-round RT-PCR preceded second-round multiplex PCR. TCRdb analysed the multiplex PCR reads with MiXCR anew, one entry per CDR3 protein. The sample lists a few hundred thousand distinct CDR3 sequences, roughly a sixth occurring once. The sequenced sample was peripheral blood. These receptors came from an adult woman with stable Graves' hyperthyroidism.

This clonotype has ten or more counts. The chain combines TRBV5-1 with TRBJ1-2; perhaps TRBD1 as D (5 bases). Trimming pared 0 bases from V and 3 bases from J, leaving 6 bases between. This CDR3 contains 13 residues. CDR1 and CDR2 from the germline V gene are SGHRS and YFSETQ. CDR3 in DNA: TGCGCCAGCAGCTTGGAAGGGGACTATGGCTACACCTTC. It is translated as CASSLEGDYGYTF.

The genes are TRBV25-1 and TRBJ2-7; D not certain. The germline V gene has CDR1 MGHDK and CDR2 SYGVNS. With 3 bases removed from V and 11 bases from J, the gap between germline ends came to 8 bases. The CDR3 runs 10 residues. The CDR3 nucleotides are TGTGCCAGCAGTGATTCGGTGAAGTACTTC. It encodes CASSDSVKYF.

This clonotype has ten or more counts. The CDR3 region is CASSYWPVNTEAFF. CDR3 bases: TGTGCCAGCAGTTACTGGCCGGTGAACACTGAAGCTTTCTTT. The chain recombines TRBV6-2 or TRBV6-3 with TRBJ1-1; D is unclear. The CDR3 has 14 residues. CDR1 is MNHEY and CDR2 is SVGEGT in the germline V gene. The V end was cut by 1 base, the J end by 0 bases, with 6 bases between.

This clonotype was seen ten or more times. The V gene is TRBV27, the J gene TRBJ2-5, with D maybe TRBD2 (6 bases). The germline V and J ends were trimmed by 3 bases and 5 bases, with 10 bases remaining between them. Germline CDR1 and CDR2: MNHEY and SMNVEV (reference sequence). CDR3 length: 13 residues. The CDR3 DNA sequence: TGTGCCAGCAGTTTCGGAGGGGCTGAGACCCAGTACTTC. Amino acid sequence: CASSFGGAETQYF.

As to this clonotype: This may stem from a read error, because a much larger clone lies one nucleotide away. The chain links TRBV5-1 to TRBJ1-6, with no clear D. Germline V lookup: CDR1 SGHRS, CDR2 YFSETQ. This CDR3 spans 13 amino acids. CDR3 sequence (DNA): TGCGCCAGCAGCTTTGACGGTAATTCACACCTCCACTTT. This sequence encodes CASSFDGNSHLHF.

This clonotype was counted ten times or more. The rearrangement links TRBV6-2 or TRBV6-3 to TRBJ2-2; D is undetermined. The CDR3 has 14 residues. CDR1 and CDR2 from the germline V gene are MNHEY and SVGEGT. V lost 6 bases to trimming and J lost 7 bases, with 15 bases between them. The CDR3 is CASRPRVLGGELFF. The CDR3 nucleotides are TGTGCCAGCAGGCCCCGTGTGTTGGGCGGGGAGCTGTTTTTT.

This clonotype was observed at least ten times. The rearrangement uses TRBV5-6 and TRBJ2-5; D uncertain. Germline lookup yields CDR1 SGHDT and CDR2 YYEEEE. Trimming took 0 bases from V and 7 from J, leaving 10 bases between them. This CDR3 region has 13 residues. The CDR3 bases are TGTGCCAGCAGCTTGGCCGGCTATGGGACCCAGTACTTC. It specifies CASSLAGYGTQYF.

Only a few counts were recorded for this clonotype. The V and J genes are TRBV6-2 or TRBV6-3 and TRBJ2-5; no definite D call. This CDR3 spans 13 amino acids. The germline V gene encodes CDR1 MNHEY and CDR2 SVGEGT. V lost 2 bases, J lost 2 bases, and 6 bases lay in between. The CDR3 DNA sequence: TGTGCCAGCAGTTACGAGGAGCAAGAGACCCAGTACTTC. Its protein product is CASSYEEQETQYF.

This clonotype was recorded at least ten times. This chain joins TRBV6-2 or TRBV6-3 and TRBJ2-2; 15 bases are a match to TRBD2. Per germline, CDR1 MNHEY and CDR2 SVGEGT. J lost 4 bases, V lost 2 bases, and 11 bases had no gene match. The CDR3 is 20 amino acids. CDR3 loop: CASSYTRTSGRARGTGELFF. The CDR3 DNA sequence: TGTGCCAGCAGTTACACCCGGACTAGCGGGAGGGCTCGGGGCACCGGGGAGCTGTTTTTT.

J is TRBJ2-6 and V is TRBV2; D is perhaps TRBD1 (6 bases). The length of the CDR3 is 22 residues. Germline assignment: CDR1 SNHLY and CDR2 FYNNEI. V shed 0 bases and J shed 3 bases, with 27 bases lying between them. In DNA form, the CDR3 reads TGTGCCAGCAGTGAAGCGCGATACCAGAGAGACAGGTTGTACGGTGGGGCCAACGTCCTGACTTTC. Translation gives CASSEARYQRDRLYGGANVLTF.

This clonotype showed up many times. V usage is TRBV6-2 or TRBV6-3 and J usage is TRBJ2-7; D is possibly TRBD1 or TRBD2 (6 bases each). V was shortened by 2 bases and J by 6 bases, with 14 bases between the two germline ends. There are 14 residues in the CDR3. Germline V gene data show CDR1 as MNHEY and CDR2 as SVGEGT. CDR3 coding DNA: TGTGCCAGCAGTTACGCCGCCGGGGGCTTCGAGCAGTACTTC. As protein: CASSYAAGGFEQYF.

This clonotype was seen ten or more times. The chain employs TRBV6-1 and TRBJ1-2; D remains unclear. The CDR3 extends over 13 amino acids. V lost 7 bases and J lost 2, with 11 bases in between. Germline V gene data show CDR1 as MNHNS and CDR2 as SASEGT. CDR3 region: CASTSYLNYGYTF. The CDR3 nucleotides are TGTGCCAGCACCTCCTACTTAAACTATGGCTACACCTTC.